A selection of T cell receptor beta chains follows, all from one sample in a study of T cell responses to AZD1222 COVID-19 vaccine. Here immunoSEQ multiplex PCR was the method, and the copy in TCRdb shows in-frame clones only, minus some. The table records 200,000 or so clones, about 93% of them present only once. The material sequenced was peripheral blood, taken 28 days after the second AZD1222 dose. These receptors all stem from an adult who received the AZD1222 COVID-19 vaccine. Each CDR3 is given without its conserved first and last residue. Fields, in order: V gene, CDR3 length, D gene, J gene, CDR3 protein. A D gene is named only where the DNA matches it firmly.

v_call: TRBV6-5; cdr3_length: 11; d_call: TRBD1; j_call: TRBJ1-1; cdr3_aa: ASSYGTGLEAF
v_call: TRBV11-3; cdr3_length: 10; d_call: NA; j_call: TRBJ2-1; cdr3_aa: ASSLRYNEQF
v_call: TRBV24-1; cdr3_length: 13; d_call: TRBD1; j_call: TRBJ2-7; cdr3_aa: ATSDFPGQGYEQY
v_call: TRBV10-3; cdr3_length: 12; d_call: TRBD1; j_call: TRBJ1-1; cdr3_aa: AIRETGENTEAF
v_call: TRBV3-1/TRBV3-2; cdr3_length: 10; d_call: NA; j_call: TRBJ1-2; cdr3_aa: ASSQGTDGYT
v_call: TRBV5-5; cdr3_length: 11; d_call: NA; j_call: TRBJ1-5; cdr3_aa: ASSLTGDQPQH
v_call: TRBV7-2; cdr3_length: 12; d_call: NA; j_call: TRBJ1-2; cdr3_aa: ASSLDRTNSGYT
v_call: TRBV5-1; cdr3_length: 13; d_call: TRBD1; j_call: TRBJ1-1; cdr3_aa: ASSLVTGETTEAF
v_call: TRBV28; cdr3_length: 13; d_call: TRBD1; j_call: TRBJ2-1; cdr3_aa: ASRTGGQGGHEQF
v_call: TRBV29-1; cdr3_length: 12; d_call: TRBD1; j_call: TRBJ2-3; cdr3_aa: SILDRGGTDTQY
v_call: TRBV7-8; cdr3_length: 11; d_call: NA; j_call: TRBJ2-1; cdr3_aa: ASSPANGNEQF
v_call: TRBV7-8; cdr3_length: 15; d_call: NA; j_call: TRBJ1-1; cdr3_aa: ASSLDRWGYMNTEAF
v_call: TRBV30; cdr3_length: 11; d_call: NA; j_call: TRBJ1-5; cdr3_aa: AWSVRSNQPQH
v_call: TRBV30; cdr3_length: 11; d_call: NA; j_call: TRBJ2-3; cdr3_aa: ACTGRPADTQY
v_call: TRBV18; cdr3_length: 11; d_call: NA; j_call: TRBJ2-1; cdr3_aa: ASSPRRSNEQF
v_call: TRBV4-2; cdr3_length: 12; d_call: NA; j_call: TRBJ2-1; cdr3_aa: ASSQDSGNNEQF
v_call: TRBV5-1; cdr3_length: 12; d_call: NA; j_call: TRBJ1-1; cdr3_aa: ASSPGRGTTEAF
v_call: TRBV19; cdr3_length: 13; d_call: NA; j_call: TRBJ1-4; cdr3_aa: ASSGHRAGNEKLF
v_call: TRBV25-1; cdr3_length: 11; d_call: NA; j_call: TRBJ1-4; cdr3_aa: ASSESENEKLF
v_call: TRBV12-3/TRBV12-4; cdr3_length: 11; d_call: NA; j_call: TRBJ1-5; cdr3_aa: ASSLGSYQPQH
v_call: TRBV9; cdr3_length: 12; d_call: NA; j_call: TRBJ2-2; cdr3_aa: ASRGLANTGELF
v_call: TRBV15; cdr3_length: 15; d_call: TRBD1; j_call: TRBJ1-6; cdr3_aa: ATSRDNRQGPTSPLH
v_call: TRBV6-5; cdr3_length: 12; d_call: TRBD1; j_call: TRBJ2-2; cdr3_aa: ASSRDRVPGELF
v_call: TRBV2; cdr3_length: 10; d_call: NA; j_call: TRBJ1-1; cdr3_aa: ASSDGVGKAF
v_call: TRBV7-9; cdr3_length: 13; d_call: TRBD1; j_call: TRBJ1-5; cdr3_aa: ASSFYRGSNQPQH
v_call: TRBV19; cdr3_length: 13; d_call: TRBD1; j_call: TRBJ1-3; cdr3_aa: ASSRGRGPGNTIY
v_call: TRBV14; cdr3_length: 12; d_call: NA; j_call: TRBJ2-7; cdr3_aa: ASSQGRGEGEQY
v_call: TRBV7-3; cdr3_length: 14; d_call: TRBD1; j_call: TRBJ1-1; cdr3_aa: ASSLEPGGYFTEAF
v_call: TRBV28; cdr3_length: 16; d_call: TRBD1; j_call: TRBJ1-1; cdr3_aa: ASRRNPLRDRGITEAF
v_call: TRBV28; cdr3_length: 12; d_call: NA; j_call: TRBJ1-5; cdr3_aa: ASSLGHRISPQH
v_call: TRBV7-2; cdr3_length: 12; d_call: TRBD1; j_call: TRBJ1-4; cdr3_aa: ASSLMWTGEKLF
v_call: TRBV15; cdr3_length: 15; d_call: NA; j_call: TRBJ2-1; cdr3_aa: ATSSKGAGNSYNEQF
v_call: TRBV4-1; cdr3_length: 16; d_call: NA; j_call: TRBJ1-1; cdr3_aa: ASSQAARPGQLNTEAF
v_call: TRBV4-3; cdr3_length: 14; d_call: NA; j_call: TRBJ1-1; cdr3_aa: ASSQSWAGERTEAF
v_call: TRBV11-2; cdr3_length: 13; d_call: TRBD1; j_call: TRBJ1-1; cdr3_aa: ASSSPGQGGTEAF
v_call: TRBV7-3; cdr3_length: 14; d_call: TRBD2; j_call: TRBJ2-1; cdr3_aa: ASSPNLAGGFNEQF
v_call: TRBV15; cdr3_length: 16; d_call: NA; j_call: TRBJ2-1; cdr3_aa: ATSRESSGGGPYNEQF
v_call: TRBV9; cdr3_length: 14; d_call: NA; j_call: TRBJ1-6; cdr3_aa: ASSASGGRGGSPLH
v_call: TRBV29-1; cdr3_length: 11; d_call: NA; j_call: TRBJ1-1; cdr3_aa: SVEGRMNTEAF
v_call: TRBV29-1; cdr3_length: 12; d_call: TRBD1; j_call: TRBJ2-2; cdr3_aa: SARTGPNTGELF
v_call: TRBV5-1; cdr3_length: 14; d_call: TRBD1; j_call: TRBJ1-5; cdr3_aa: ASSLGPGQGNQPQH
v_call: TRBV6-5; cdr3_length: 13; d_call: NA; j_call: TRBJ2-3; cdr3_aa: ASSYSLGGTDTQY
v_call: TRBV6-5; cdr3_length: 11; d_call: NA; j_call: TRBJ1-3; cdr3_aa: ASSGTVGNTIY
v_call: TRBV6-5; cdr3_length: 13; d_call: TRBD1; j_call: TRBJ2-7; cdr3_aa: ASSWDRGFEHEQY
v_call: TRBV6-5; cdr3_length: 11; d_call: TRBD1; j_call: TRBJ1-5; cdr3_aa: AITGDSNQPQH
v_call: TRBV21-1; cdr3_length: 13; d_call: NA; j_call: TRBJ2-7; cdr3_aa: ASRMRPGTTYEQY
v_call: TRBV3-1/TRBV3-2; cdr3_length: 15; d_call: NA; j_call: TRBJ2-2; cdr3_aa: ASSQPKGGLGTGELF